A single T cell receptor (beta chain) is shown here with its context. Its antigen is not known. These data originate in a study of T cells in Graves' hyperthyroidism and ophthalmopathy. About the research overall: Upon initial diagnosis and before any treatment, peripheral blood was collected.

The study left out patients who had uncontrolled infection, other autoimmune disease, pregnancy or lactation. Per germline, CDR1 KGHSH and CDR2 LQKENI. There are 17 residues in the CDR3. Trimming took 5 bases from V and 7 from J; bases not matched to a gene: 13. Study conclusions and caveats: A model using 13 V-J features told ophthalmopathy apart from stable hyperthyroidism. Clonotypes that were expanded in thyroid above 0.001 mostly appeared in blood too.

RNA transcripts yielded amplified TCR beta CDR3 regions. TCR CDR3 underwent first-round RT-PCR with the HTBI primer set. TCRdb reprocessed the multiplex PCR reads with MiXCR, giving one entry per CDR3 protein. The sample has hundreds of thousands of distinct CDR3 sequences, 15% to 20% seen once; the top ten hold about half. This chain connects TRBV18 to TRBJ2-7; 14 nucleotides agree with TRBD2. This TCR was sampled from a man aged 40-50 years with Graves' ophthalmopathy. The sequencing sample was made of blood. CDR3 nucleotides: TGTGCCAGCTCATCTACGGGACTAGCGGGAGTAAATGGGGAGCAGTACTTC. It codes for CASSSTGLAGVNGEQYF.